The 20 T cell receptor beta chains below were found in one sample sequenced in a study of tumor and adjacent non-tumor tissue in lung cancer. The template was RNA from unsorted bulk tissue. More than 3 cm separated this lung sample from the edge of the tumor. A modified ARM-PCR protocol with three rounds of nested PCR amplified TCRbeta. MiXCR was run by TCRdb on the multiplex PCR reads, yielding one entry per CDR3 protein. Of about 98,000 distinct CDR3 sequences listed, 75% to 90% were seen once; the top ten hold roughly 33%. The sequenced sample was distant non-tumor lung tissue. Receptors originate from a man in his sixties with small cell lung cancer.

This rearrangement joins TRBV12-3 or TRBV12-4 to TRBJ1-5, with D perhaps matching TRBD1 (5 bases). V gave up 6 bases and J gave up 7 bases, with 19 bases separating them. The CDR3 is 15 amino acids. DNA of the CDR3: TGTGCCAGCAGAAAGACAGAGAGGAGCGGGCAGCCCCAGCATTTT. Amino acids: CASRKTERSGQPQHF.

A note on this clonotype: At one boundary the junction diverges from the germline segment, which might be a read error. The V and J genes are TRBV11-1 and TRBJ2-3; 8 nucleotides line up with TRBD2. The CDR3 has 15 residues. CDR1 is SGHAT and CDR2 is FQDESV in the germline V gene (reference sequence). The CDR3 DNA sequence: TGTGCCGGCAGCCTACGGACTAGCTGCACAGATACGCAGTATTTT. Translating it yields CAGSLRTSCTDTQYF.

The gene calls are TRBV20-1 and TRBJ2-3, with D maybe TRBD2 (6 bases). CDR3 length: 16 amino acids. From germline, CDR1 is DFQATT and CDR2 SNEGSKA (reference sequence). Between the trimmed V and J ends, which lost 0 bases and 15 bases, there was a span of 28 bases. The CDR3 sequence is CSARDGAGLREDMHYF. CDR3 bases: TGCAGTGCTAGAGATGGAGCGGGCCTCAGGGAAGATATGCATTATTTT.

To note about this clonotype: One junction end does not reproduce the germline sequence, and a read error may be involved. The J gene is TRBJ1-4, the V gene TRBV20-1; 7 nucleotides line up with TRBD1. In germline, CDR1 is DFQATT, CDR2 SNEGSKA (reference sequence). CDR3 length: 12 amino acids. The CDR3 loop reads CRARGTDEKLFF. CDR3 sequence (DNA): TGTCGTGCTAGAGGGACAGACGAAAAACTGTTTTTT.

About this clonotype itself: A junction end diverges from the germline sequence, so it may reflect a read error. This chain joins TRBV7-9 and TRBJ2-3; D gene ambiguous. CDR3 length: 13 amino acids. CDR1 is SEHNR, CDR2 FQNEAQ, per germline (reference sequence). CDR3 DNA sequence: TGTGCTAGCAGCTTAACGGTCAGTCATACGCAGTATTTT. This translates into CASSLTVSHTQYF.

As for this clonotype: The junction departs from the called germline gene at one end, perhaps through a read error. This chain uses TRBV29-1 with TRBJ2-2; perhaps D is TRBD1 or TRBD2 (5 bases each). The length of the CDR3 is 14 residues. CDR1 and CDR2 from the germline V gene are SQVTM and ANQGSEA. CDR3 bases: TGCAGCATTGAGAGGGTGCCGGAAACCAGGGAGATGTTTTTT. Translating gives CSIERVPETREMFF.

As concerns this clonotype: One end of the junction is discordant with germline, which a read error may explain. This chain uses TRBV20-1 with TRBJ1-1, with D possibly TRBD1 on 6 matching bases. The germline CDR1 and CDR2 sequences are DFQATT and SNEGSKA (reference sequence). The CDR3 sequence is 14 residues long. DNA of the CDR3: TGCAGTTCTAGGCAGGGACAACGGAACACTGAAGCTTTCTTT. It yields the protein CSSRQGQRNTEAFF.

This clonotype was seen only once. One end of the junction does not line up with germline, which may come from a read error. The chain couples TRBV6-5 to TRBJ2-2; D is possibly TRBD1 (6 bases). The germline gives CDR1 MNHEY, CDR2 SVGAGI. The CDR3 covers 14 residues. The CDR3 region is CTSRMTGNTGELFF. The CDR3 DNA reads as TGTACCAGCAGAATGACAGGGAACACCGGGGAGCTGTTTTTT.

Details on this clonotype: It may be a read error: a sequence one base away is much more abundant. This CDR3 is CSANRGLRYEQYF. DNA for the CDR3: TGCAGTGCTAACAGGGGGCTTAGGTACGAGCAGTACTTC. The chain combines TRBV20-1 with TRBJ2-7; TRBD1 matches at 9 bases. Trimming at V came to 4 bases and at J to 4 bases, leaving 5 bases not matched to a gene. Germline V gene data show CDR1 as DFQATT and CDR2 as SNEGSKA (reference sequence). There are 13 residues in the CDR3.

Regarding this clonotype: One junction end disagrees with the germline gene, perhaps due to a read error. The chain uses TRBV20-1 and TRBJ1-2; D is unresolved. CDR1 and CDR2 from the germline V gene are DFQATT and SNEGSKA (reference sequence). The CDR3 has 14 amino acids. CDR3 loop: CNARNLQDNYGYTF. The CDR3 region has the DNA TGCAATGCTAGAAATCTACAAGATAACTATGGGTACACCTTC.

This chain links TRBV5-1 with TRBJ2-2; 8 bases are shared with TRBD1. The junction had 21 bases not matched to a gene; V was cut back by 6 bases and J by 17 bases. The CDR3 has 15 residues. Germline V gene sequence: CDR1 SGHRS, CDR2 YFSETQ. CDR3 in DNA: TGCGCCAGCATCCTGACAGGGGTCGGCACCGGGGAGCCATTTTTT. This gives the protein CASILTGVGTGEPFF.

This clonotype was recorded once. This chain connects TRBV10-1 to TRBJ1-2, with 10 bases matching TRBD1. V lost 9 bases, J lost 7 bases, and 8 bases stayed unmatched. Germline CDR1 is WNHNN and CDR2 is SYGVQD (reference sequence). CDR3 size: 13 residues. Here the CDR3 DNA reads TGCGCCAGGAGGGACAGGGGCAGGTGTGGCTACACCTTC. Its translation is CARRDRGRCGYTF.

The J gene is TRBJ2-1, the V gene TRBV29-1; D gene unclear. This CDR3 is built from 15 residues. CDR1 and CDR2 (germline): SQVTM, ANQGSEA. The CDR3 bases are TGCGGCGGAGCCCCGTTGTGGGGATATTACAATGAGCAGTTCTTC. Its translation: CGGAPLWGYYNEQFF.

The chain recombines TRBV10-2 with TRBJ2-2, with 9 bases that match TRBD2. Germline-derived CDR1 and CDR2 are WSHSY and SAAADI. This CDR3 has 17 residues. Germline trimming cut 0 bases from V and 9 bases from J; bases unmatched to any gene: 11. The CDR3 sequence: CASSESGLAVNIWELFF. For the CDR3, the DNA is TGCGCCAGCAGTGAGTCGGGACTAGCTGTGAATATCTGGGAGCTGTTTTTT.

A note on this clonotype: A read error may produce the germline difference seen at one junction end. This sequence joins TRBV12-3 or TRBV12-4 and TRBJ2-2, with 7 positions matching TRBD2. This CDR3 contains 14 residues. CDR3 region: CASRLAANTGELLF. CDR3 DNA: TGTGCCAGTAGACTAGCCGCGAACACCGGGGAGCTGCTTTTT.

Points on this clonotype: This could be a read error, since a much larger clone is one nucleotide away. CDR3 nucleotide sequence: TGTGCCAACAGAGTCTTGAACACTGAAGCTTTCTTT. Amino acids: CANRVLNTEAFF. The chain carries TRBV28 and TRBJ1-1, with no clear D. Germline V CDR1 and CDR2: MDHEN, SYDVKM. The CDR3 has 12 amino acids. The V end was cut by 10 bases, the J end by 0 bases, with 9 bases between.

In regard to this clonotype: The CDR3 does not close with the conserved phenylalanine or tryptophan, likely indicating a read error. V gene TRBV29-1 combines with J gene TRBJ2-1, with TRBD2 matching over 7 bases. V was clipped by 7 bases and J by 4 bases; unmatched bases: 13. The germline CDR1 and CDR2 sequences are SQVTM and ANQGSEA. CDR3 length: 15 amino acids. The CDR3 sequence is CSGASLRGYYNEQFI. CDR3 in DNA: TGCAGCGGAGCCTCATTGCGGGGGTATTACAATGAGCAGTTCATC.

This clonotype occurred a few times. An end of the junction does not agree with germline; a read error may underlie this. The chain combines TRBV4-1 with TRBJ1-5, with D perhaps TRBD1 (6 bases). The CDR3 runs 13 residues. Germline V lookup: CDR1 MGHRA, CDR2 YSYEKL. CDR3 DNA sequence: TGTGCCAGCAGCCAGGGGATGTCTCAGTTCCAGCATTTT. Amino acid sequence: CASSQGMSQFQHF.

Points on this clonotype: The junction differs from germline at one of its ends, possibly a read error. The CDR3 region has the DNA TGTGTCAGCAGCTTAGGAGTAGCGGGATGCTACTACTACAATGAGCCGTTCTTC. Translated, it gives CVSSLGVAGCYYYNEPFF. V usage is TRBV11-2 and J usage is TRBJ2-1, with 8 bases identical to TRBD2. This CDR3 comprises 18 residues. The germline V gene encodes CDR1 SGHAT and CDR2 FQNNGV.

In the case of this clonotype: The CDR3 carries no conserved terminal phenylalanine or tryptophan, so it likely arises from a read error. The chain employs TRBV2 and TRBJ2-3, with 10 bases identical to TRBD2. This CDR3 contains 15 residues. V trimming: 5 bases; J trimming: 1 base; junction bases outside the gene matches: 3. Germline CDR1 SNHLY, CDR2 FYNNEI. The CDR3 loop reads CASSHGTSGTDTQYL. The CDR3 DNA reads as TGTGCCAGCAGTCACGGGACTAGCGGCACAGATACGCAGTATCTT.